The 24 T cell receptor beta chains below come from one sample, sequenced in a study of blood T cells in healthy people across ages. A second PCR, run for roughly 7 to 11 cycles, used a sample-barcoded 5' primer plus a J-beta primer mix. One entry per CDR3 protein results from TCRdb running MiXCR on the 5' RACE reads. The top ten hold roughly 3.8% of the sample, which has about 800,000 distinct CDR3 sequences, around 25% seen once. The sample was also reused in another study, on T cells of mothers and their children.

What was sequenced was blood. These receptors were obtained from a boy younger than 18 in good health.

This clonotype has more than one count but fewer than ten. The CDR3 nucleotides read TGTGCCAGCAGCGCCAGACCTGGCGGGCTACCTTCATCCTACAATGAGCAGTTCTTC. Amino acids: CASSARPGGLPSSYNEQFF. The chain is built from TRBV7-2 and TRBJ2-1, with a possible D match to TRBD2 (5 bases). The ends were cut back, 5 bases at V and 1 base at J, with 24 bases in the middle. Per the germline V gene, CDR1 is SGHTA and CDR2 is FQGNSA. CDR3 length: 19 residues.

The chain uses TRBV28 and TRBJ2-1; maybe TRBD2 (6 bases). TRBJ2-7 matches the DNA end more closely, so the J call is doubtful. This CDR3 spans 13 amino acids. Per germline, CDR1 MDHEN and CDR2 SYDVKM. The CDR3 reads CATKLRPGGSQYF. The CDR3, as DNA: TGTGCCACCAAACTACGGCCCGGGGGTTCGCAGTACTTC.

This clonotype was counted a few times. The genes are TRBV12-3 or TRBV12-4 and TRBJ2-7; D unresolved. V was trimmed by 3 bases and J by 4 bases, leaving 7 bases between them. The CDR3 runs 12 residues. CDR3 loop: CASSLVQYEQYF. Written as DNA, the CDR3 is TGTGCCAGCAGTTTGGTCCAGTACGAGCAGTACTTC.

The table lists this clonotype with a few counts. The CDR3 region is CASSYSGGGEKLFF. The CDR3 nucleotides are TGTGCCAGCAGCTACTCAGGGGGGGGTGAAAAACTGTTTTTT. The rearrangement links TRBV7-2 to TRBJ1-4; 7 nucleotides line up with TRBD1. Germline assignment: CDR1 SGHTA and CDR2 FQGNSA. J was trimmed by 7 bases and V by 4 bases; bases with no gene match: 6. There are 14 residues in the CDR3.

The V call is TRBV30, the J call TRBJ2-3; TRBD2 aligns across 10 bases. Germline CDR1 is GTSNPN and CDR2 is SVGIG (reference sequence). This CDR3 spans 15 amino acids. The V segment lost 1 base and the J segment 5 bases; nucleotides outside the gene matches: 6. In DNA form, the CDR3 reads TGTGCCTGGAGTGGCCTAGCGGGGGTAGTAGATACGCAGTATTTT. Encoded protein: CAWSGLAGVVDTQYF.

The chain combines TRBV5-1 with TRBJ1-4, with D unresolved. V gave up 1 base and J gave up 4 bases, with 11 bases separating them. The CDR3 sequence is 15 residues long. Germline V CDR1 and CDR2: SGHRS, YFSETQ. CDR3 DNA: TGCGCCAGCAGCTTGATGGACGGCCATAATGAAAAACTGTTTTTT. Translation gives CASSLMDGHNEKLFF.

V is TRBV6-5 and J is TRBJ2-2; TRBD1 or TRBD2 may be the D gene (5 bases each). The CDR3 covers 15 residues. CDR1 is MNHEY, CDR2 SVGAGI, per germline. V was trimmed by 9 bases and J by 0 bases, leaving 14 bases between them. The CDR3 loop is CASGWDGTNTGELFF. The CDR3, as DNA: TGTGCCAGTGGCTGGGACGGAACGAACACCGGGGAGCTGTTTTTT.

CDR3 nucleotide sequence: TGCGCCAGCAGCCAAGATCCCGCCTACACCGGGGAGCTGTTTTTT. Protein product: CASSQDPAYTGELFF. This chain joins TRBV4-3 and TRBJ2-2; D gene unclear. Trimming removed 0 bases at V and 3 bases at J, with 8 bases between. The CDR3 consists of 15 residues. In germline, CDR1 is LGHNA, CDR2 YSLEER.

This clonotype was detected only a few times. The CDR3 DNA follows: TGTGCCAGCAGTGCGGCCGGGACAGGTAGCACAGATACGCAGTATTTT. Amino acid sequence: CASSAAGTGSTDTQYF. The J gene is TRBJ2-3, the V gene TRBV28; 8 bases match TRBD1. The germline V gene has CDR1 MDHEN and CDR2 SYDVKM. Trimming at V came to 5 bases and at J to 0 bases, leaving 7 bases not matched to a gene. The CDR3 runs to 16 residues.

The V gene is TRBV18, the J gene TRBJ2-7; perhaps TRBD1 as D (5 bases). CDR1 is KGHSH and CDR2 is LQKENI in the germline V gene. The CDR3 loop spans 15 amino acids. Between the trimmed V and J ends, which lost 2 bases and 2 bases, there was a span of 13 bases. The CDR3 reads CASSPGAGNTYEQYF. CDR3 nucleotide sequence: TGTGCCAGCTCACCAGGGGCAGGGAACACCTACGAGCAGTACTTC.

A remark on this clonotype: A read error may account for a junction end that differs from germline. This chain uses TRBV9 with TRBJ2-2; maybe TRBD2 (5 bases). The CDR3 spans 14 residues. Germline V gene data show CDR1 as SGDLS and CDR2 as YYNGEE. In DNA form, the CDR3 reads TGTGCCAGCGGCTTAGGAGGCGCCACCGGGGAGCGGTTTTTT. It codes for CASGLGGATGERFF.

The chain carries TRBV7-6 and TRBJ1-2; 9 nucleotides agree with TRBD1. Unmatched junction bases numbered 4, after V lost 1 base and J lost 4 bases. The CDR3 runs 15 residues. Germline CDR1 is SGHVS and CDR2 is FNYEAQ. The CDR3 spells CASSLEGTGTYGYTF. The CDR3, as DNA: TGTGCCAGCAGCTTAGAGGGGACAGGGACCTATGGCTACACCTTC.

The chain links TRBV29-1 to TRBJ2-5; a weak D match, TRBD1 (5 bases). The CDR3 contains 14 residues. Germline V gene lookup returns CDR1 SQVTM and CDR2 ANQGSEA. The V gene lost 5 bases and the J gene lost 5 bases, with 18 bases spanning the gap. CDR3 DNA: TGCAGCGTTTTCGACAGTACCTCTTTGGAGACCCAGTACTTC. It is translated as CSVFDSTSLETQYF.

The J gene is TRBJ2-5, the V gene TRBV29-1; 8 bases are a match to TRBD1. The CDR3 consists of 13 residues. The J segment lost 5 bases and the V segment lost 4 bases, leaving 6 bases of the junction unmatched. Germline lookup yields CDR1 SQVTM and CDR2 ANQGSEA. The CDR3 sequence is CSVARGRGETQYF. CDR3 DNA: TGCAGCGTTGCCAGGGGGCGAGGGGAGACCCAGTACTTC. The whole variable domain, remainder taken from reference TRBV29-1 and TRBJ2-5, is SAVISQKPSRDICQRGTSLTIQCQVDSQVTMMFWYRQQPGQSLTLIATANQGSEATYESGFVIDKFPISRPNLTFSTLTVSNMSPEDSSIYLCSVARGRGETQYFGPGTRLLVL.

The gene calls are TRBV10-3 and TRBJ1-2, with D unresolved. The CDR3 runs to 14 residues. In germline, CDR1 is ENHRY, CDR2 SYGVKD. Trimming removed 5 bases from V and 7 bases from J, with 17 bases in between. The CDR3 protein is CAISTAIPGFGYTF. DNA for the CDR3: TGTGCCATCAGTACAGCGATTCCGGGATTTGGCTACACCTTC.

This clonotype appeared a few times. The gene calls are TRBV27 and TRBJ2-5; 8 positions agree with TRBD2. Germline CDR1 is MNHEY and CDR2 is SMNVEV (reference sequence). V lost 1 base and J lost 1; bases outside the gene matches: 5. The CDR3 is made up of 16 amino acids. CDR3 protein: CASSLWASGSQETQYF. As DNA, the CDR3 is TGTGCCAGCAGTTTATGGGCTAGCGGGTCCCAAGAGACCCAGTACTTC.

This clonotype showed up just a few times. J is TRBJ2-1 and V is TRBV12-3 or TRBV12-4; D is possibly TRBD2 (6 bases). V was clipped by 5 bases and J by 13 bases, with 24 bases between them. There are 15 residues in the CDR3. This CDR3 reads CASSLVHGGPEKQFF. As DNA, the CDR3 is TGTGCCAGCAGTCTCGTCCACGGGGGACCGGAGAAACAGTTCTTC.

This clonotype was picked up many times. The chain couples TRBV4-3 to TRBJ1-2; a weak D match, TRBD1 (5 bases). This CDR3 is built from 14 residues. Trimming stripped 2 bases from V and 4 bases from J, with 11 bases between. Per germline, CDR1 LGHNA and CDR2 YSLEER. The CDR3 spells CASSQPGTSYGYTF. The CDR3 DNA sequence: TGCGCCAGCAGCCAACCCGGGACTTCCTATGGCTACACCTTC.

The chain joins TRBV18 to TRBJ1-4, with D maybe TRBD1 (5 bases). The CDR3 covers 14 residues. V was shortened by 4 bases and J by 8 bases, with 14 bases between the two germline ends. In germline, CDR1 is KGHSH, CDR2 LQKENI. The CDR3 reads CASSLQGREEKLFF. CDR3 coding DNA: TGTGCCAGCTCACTCCAGGGTCGGGAAGAAAAACTGTTTTTT.

The chain is built from TRBV29-1 and TRBJ2-2; D might be TRBD1 or TRBD2, each matching 5 bases. The CDR3 is 14 amino acids. The germline CDR1 and CDR2 sequences are SQVTM and ANQGSEA. Trimming took 5 bases from V and 1 from J, leaving 11 bases between them. The DNA for the CDR3 is TGCAGCGTTTTCGCAGGGAGGAACACCGGGGAGCTGTTTTTT. This codes for CSVFAGRNTGELFF.

This sequence joins TRBV18 and TRBJ2-7; the D call may be TRBD1 or TRBD2 (5 bases each). V lost 1 base and J 7 bases, leaving 11 bases between the germline ends. Germline V gives CDR1 KGHSH, CDR2 LQKENI. This CDR3 spans 13 amino acids. CDR3 DNA sequence: TGTGCCAGCTCACCACTGCCCGAGGGGGAGCAGTACTTC. Translating it yields CASSPLPEGEQYF.

The chain carries TRBV28 and TRBJ2-7; TRBD2 agrees at 13 bases. The CDR3 contains 18 residues. Germline V gene sequence: CDR1 MDHEN, CDR2 SYDVKM. With 5 bases clipped from V and 2 bases from J, the junction kept 12 bases outside the gene matches. DNA for the CDR3: TGTGCCAGCAGTCACTCGACTAGCGGGAGGATCCTTACCTACGAGCAGTACTTC. Translated, it gives CASSHSTSGRILTYEQYF. The full variable domain, completed using reference TRBV28 and TRBJ2-7, is DVKVTQSSRYLVKRTGEKVFLECVQDMDHENMFWYRQDPGLGLRLIYFSYDVKMKEKGDIPEGYSVSREKKERFSLILESASTNQTSMYLCASSHSTSGRILTYEQYFGPGTRLTVT.

V and J are TRBV10-3 and TRBJ2-7; D unclear. Germline values: CDR1 ENHRY, CDR2 SYGVKD. The V end was cut by 3 bases, the J end by 7 bases, with 13 bases between. This CDR3 contains 13 residues. The CDR3 DNA sequence: TGTGCCATCAGTGACCCCAGATCTGGGGAGCAGTACTTC. Protein product: CAISDPRSGEQYF.

This chain joins TRBV7-2 and TRBJ2-5, with 8 bases that match TRBD2. This CDR3 contains 15 residues. Trimming at V came to 3 bases and at J to 3 bases, leaving 6 bases not matched to a gene. The germline V gene encodes CDR1 SGHTA and CDR2 FQGNSA. Here the CDR3 reads CASSFRTGGKETQYF. The CDR3, as DNA: TGTGCCAGCAGCTTCCGGACGGGGGGGAAAGAGACCCAGTACTTC.